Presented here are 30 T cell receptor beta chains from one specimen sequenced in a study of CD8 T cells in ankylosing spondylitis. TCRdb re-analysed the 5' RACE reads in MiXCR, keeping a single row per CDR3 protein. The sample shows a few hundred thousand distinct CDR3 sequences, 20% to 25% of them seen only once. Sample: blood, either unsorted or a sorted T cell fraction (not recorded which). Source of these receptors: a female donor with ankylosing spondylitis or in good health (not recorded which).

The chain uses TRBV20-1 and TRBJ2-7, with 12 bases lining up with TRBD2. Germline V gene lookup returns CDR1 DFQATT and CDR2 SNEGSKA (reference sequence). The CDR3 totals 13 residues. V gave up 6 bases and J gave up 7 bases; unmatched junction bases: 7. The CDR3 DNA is TGCAGTGCCATGACTAGCGGGAGTAGAGAGCAGTACTTC. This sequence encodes CSAMTSGSREQYF.

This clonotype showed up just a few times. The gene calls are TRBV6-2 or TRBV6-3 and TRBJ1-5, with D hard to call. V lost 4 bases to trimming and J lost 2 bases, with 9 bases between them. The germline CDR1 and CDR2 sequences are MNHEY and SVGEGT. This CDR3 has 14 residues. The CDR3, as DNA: TGTGCCAGCAGTTCGGACGGCGGCAATCAGCCCCAGCATTTT. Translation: CASSSDGGNQPQHF.

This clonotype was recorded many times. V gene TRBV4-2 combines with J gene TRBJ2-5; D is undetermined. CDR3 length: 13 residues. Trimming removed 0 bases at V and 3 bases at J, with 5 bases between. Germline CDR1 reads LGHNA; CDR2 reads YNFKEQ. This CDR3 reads CASSQETEETQYF. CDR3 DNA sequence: TGTGCCAGCAGCCAAGAAACGGAAGAGACCCAGTACTTC.

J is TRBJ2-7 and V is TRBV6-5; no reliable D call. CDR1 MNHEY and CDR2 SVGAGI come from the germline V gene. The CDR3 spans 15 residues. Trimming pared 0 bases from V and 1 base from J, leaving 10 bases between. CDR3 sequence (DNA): TGTGCCAGCAGTTACTCGGGCAGTGGGTCCTACGAGCAGTACTTC. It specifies CASSYSGSGSYEQYF.

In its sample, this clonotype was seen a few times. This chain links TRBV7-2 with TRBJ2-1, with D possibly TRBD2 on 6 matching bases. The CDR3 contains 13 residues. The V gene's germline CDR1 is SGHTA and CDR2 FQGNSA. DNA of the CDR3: TGTGCGGTAGGGAGGCAGCCCTACAATGAGCAGTTCTTC. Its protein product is CAVGRQPYNEQFF.

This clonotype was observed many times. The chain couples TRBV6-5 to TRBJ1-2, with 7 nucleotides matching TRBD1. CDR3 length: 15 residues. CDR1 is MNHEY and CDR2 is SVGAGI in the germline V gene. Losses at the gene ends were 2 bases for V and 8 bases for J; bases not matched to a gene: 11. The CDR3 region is CASSYTSADRDGYTF. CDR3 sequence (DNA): TGTGCCAGCAGTTACACATCGGCCGACAGGGACGGCTACACCTTC.

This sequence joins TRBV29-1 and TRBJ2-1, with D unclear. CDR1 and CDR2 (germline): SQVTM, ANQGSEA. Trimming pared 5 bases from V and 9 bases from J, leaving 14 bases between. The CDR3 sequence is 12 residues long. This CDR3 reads CSVSDHPGEQFF. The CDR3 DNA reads TGCAGCGTTTCGGACCACCCCGGTGAGCAGTTCTTC.

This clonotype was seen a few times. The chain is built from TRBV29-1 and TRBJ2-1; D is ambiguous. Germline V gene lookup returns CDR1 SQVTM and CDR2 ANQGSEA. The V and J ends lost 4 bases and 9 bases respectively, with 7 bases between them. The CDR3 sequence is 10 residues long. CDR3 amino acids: CSVGSGEQFF. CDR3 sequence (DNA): TGCAGCGTTGGTTCCGGTGAGCAGTTCTTC.

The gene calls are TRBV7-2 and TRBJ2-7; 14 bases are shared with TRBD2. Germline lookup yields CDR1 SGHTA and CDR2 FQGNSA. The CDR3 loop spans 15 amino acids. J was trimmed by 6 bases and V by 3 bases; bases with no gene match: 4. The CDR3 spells CASSFGLAGGGEQYF. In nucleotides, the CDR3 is TGTGCCAGCAGCTTCGGACTAGCGGGAGGCGGCGAGCAGTACTTC. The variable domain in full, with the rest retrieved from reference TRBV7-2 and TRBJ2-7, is GAGVSQSPSNKVTEKGKDVELRCDPISGHTALYWYRQSLGQGLEFLIYFQGNSAPDKSGLPSDRFSAERTGGSVSTLTIQRTQQEDSAVYLCASSFGLAGGGEQYFGPGTRLTVT.

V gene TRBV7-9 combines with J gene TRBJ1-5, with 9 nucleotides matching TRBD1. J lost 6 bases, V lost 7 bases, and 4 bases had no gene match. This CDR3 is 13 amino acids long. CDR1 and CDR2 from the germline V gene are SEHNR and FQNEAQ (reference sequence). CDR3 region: CASTSQGAQPQHF. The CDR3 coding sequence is TGTGCCAGCACCTCACAGGGGGCTCAGCCCCAGCATTTT.

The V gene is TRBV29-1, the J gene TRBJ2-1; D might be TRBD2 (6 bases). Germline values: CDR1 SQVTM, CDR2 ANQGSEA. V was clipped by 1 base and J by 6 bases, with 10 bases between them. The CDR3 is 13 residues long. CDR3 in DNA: TGCAGCGTTGAAGGGCTAGCGCGCAATGAGCAGTTCTTC. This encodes CSVEGLARNEQFF.

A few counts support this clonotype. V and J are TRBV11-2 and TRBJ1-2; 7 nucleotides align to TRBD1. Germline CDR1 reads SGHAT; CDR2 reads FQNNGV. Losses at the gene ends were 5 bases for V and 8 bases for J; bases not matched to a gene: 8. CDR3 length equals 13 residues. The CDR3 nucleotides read TGTGCCAGCAGCCCCTCGACAGGGAGAGGCTACACCTTC. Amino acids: CASSPSTGRGYTF.

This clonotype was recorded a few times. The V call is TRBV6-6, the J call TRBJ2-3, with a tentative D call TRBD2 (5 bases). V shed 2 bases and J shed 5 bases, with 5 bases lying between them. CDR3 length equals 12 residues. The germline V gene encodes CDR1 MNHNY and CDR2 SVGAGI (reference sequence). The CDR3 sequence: CASSYRGDTQYF. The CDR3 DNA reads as TGTGCCAGCAGTTACCGGGGAGATACGCAGTATTTT.

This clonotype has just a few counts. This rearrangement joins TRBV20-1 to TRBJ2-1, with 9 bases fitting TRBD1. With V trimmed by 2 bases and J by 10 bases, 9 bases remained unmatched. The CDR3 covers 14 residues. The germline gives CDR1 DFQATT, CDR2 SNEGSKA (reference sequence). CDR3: CSARKQGAEQEQFF. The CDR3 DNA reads TGCAGTGCTAGAAAACAGGGGGCTGAGCAAGAGCAGTTCTTC.

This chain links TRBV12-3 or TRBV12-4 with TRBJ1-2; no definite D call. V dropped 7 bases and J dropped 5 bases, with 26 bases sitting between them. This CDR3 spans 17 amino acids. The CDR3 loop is CASTLDRRADSTYGYTF. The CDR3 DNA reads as TGTGCCAGCACTCTTGATCGTCGGGCCGACTCCACATATGGCTACACCTTC.

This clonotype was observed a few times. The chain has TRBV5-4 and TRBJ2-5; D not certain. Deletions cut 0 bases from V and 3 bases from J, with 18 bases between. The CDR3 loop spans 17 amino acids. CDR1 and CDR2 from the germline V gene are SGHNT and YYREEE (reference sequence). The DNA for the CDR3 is TGTGCCAGCAGCTTGGGATGGGGATCCCAATCCAAAGAGACCCAGTACTTC. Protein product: CASSLGWGSQSKETQYF.

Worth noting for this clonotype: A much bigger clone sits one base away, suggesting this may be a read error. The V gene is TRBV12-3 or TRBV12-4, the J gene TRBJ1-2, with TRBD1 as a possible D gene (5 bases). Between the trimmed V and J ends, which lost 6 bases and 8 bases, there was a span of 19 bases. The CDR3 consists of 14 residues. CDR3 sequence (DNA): TGTGCCAGCAGCCGCAAGATCGACAGAACGGGCTACACCTTC. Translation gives CASSRKIDRTGYTF.

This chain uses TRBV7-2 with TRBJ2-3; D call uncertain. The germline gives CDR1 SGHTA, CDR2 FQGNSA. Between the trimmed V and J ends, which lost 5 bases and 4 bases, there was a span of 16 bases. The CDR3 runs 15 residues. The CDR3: CASSILSGGADTQYF. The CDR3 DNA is TGTGCCAGCAGCATCCTGTCAGGCGGAGCAGATACGCAGTATTTT.

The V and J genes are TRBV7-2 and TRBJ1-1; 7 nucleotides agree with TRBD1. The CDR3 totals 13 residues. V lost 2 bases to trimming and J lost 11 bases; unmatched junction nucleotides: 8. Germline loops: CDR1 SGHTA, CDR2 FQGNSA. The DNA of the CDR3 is TGTGCCAGCAGCTTACCAGGGGGGGGACGGGCTTTCTTT. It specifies CASSLPGGGRAFF.

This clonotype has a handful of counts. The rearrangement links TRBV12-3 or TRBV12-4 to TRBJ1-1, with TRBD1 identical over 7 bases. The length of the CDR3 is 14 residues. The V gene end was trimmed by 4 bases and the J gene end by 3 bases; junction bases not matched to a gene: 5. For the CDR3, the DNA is TGTGCCAGCAGTTCGAACAGGGGTTACACTGAAGCTTTCTTT. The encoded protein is CASSSNRGYTEAFF.

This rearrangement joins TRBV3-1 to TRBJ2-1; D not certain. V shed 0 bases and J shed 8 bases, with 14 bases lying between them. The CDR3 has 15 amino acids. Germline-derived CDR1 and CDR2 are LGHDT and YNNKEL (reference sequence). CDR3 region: CASSQDVASIHEQFF. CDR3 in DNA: TGTGCCAGCAGCCAAGATGTTGCTAGTATCCATGAGCAGTTCTTC.

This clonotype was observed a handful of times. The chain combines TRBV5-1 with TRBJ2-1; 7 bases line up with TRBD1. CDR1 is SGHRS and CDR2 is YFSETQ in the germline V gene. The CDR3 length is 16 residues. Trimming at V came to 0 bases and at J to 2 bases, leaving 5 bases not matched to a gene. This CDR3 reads CASSLAPTGPYNEQFF. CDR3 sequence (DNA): TGCGCCAGCAGCTTGGCCCCGACAGGGCCCTACAATGAGCAGTTCTTC. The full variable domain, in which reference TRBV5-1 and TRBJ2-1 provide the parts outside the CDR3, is KAGVTQTPRYLIKTRGQQVTLSCSPISGHRSVSWYQQTPGQGLQFLFEYFSETQRNKGNFPGRFSGRQFSNSRSEMNVSTLELGDSALYLCASSLAPTGPYNEQFFGPGTRLTVL.

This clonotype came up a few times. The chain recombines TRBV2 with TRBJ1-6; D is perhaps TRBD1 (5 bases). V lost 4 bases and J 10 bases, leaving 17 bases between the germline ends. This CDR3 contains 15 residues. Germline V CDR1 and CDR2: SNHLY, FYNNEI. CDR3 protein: CASSGAGTVSSPLHF. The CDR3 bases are TGTGCCAGCAGTGGGGCTGGGACGGTTAGCTCACCCCTCCACTTT.

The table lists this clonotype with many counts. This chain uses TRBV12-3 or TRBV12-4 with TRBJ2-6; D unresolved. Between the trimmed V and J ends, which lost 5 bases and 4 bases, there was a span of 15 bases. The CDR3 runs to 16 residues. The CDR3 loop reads CASSLRLGTGANVLTF. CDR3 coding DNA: TGTGCCAGCAGTCTCCGACTGGGCACAGGGGCCAACGTCCTGACTTTC.

CDR3 nucleotides: TGCAGCGTTGAAACAGGGTGGCAAAACATTCAGTACTTC. It yields the protein CSVETGWQNIQYF. The chain uses TRBV29-1 and TRBJ2-4, with D possibly TRBD1 on 6 matching bases. There are 13 residues in the CDR3. V was trimmed by 2 bases and J by 5 bases, leaving 10 bases between them. Germline CDR1 reads SQVTM; CDR2 reads ANQGSEA.

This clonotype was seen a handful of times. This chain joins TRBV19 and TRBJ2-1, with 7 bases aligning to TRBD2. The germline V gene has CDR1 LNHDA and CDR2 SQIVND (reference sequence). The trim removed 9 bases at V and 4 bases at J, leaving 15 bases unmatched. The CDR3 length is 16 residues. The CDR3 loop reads CASRPPPAGPYNEQFF. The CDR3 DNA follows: TGTGCCAGCCGACCCCCCCCAGCGGGACCATACAATGAGCAGTTCTTC. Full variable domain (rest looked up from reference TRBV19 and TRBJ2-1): DGGITQSPKYLFRKEGQNVTLSCEQNLNHDAMYWYRQDPGQGLRLIYYSQIVNDFQKGDIAEGYSVSREKKESFPLTVTSAQKNPTAFYLCASRPPPAGPYNEQFFGPGTRLTVL.

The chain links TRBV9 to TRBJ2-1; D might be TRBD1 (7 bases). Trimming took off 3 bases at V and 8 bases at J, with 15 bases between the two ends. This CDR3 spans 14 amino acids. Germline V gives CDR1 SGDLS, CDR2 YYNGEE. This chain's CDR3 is CASSATPRGDEQFF. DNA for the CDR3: TGTGCCAGCAGCGCGACGCCCAGGGGGGATGAGCAGTTCTTC.

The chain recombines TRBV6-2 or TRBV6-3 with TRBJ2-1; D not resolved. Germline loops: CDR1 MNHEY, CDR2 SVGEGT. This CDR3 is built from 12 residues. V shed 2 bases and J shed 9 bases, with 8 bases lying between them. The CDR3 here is CASSYANPEQFF. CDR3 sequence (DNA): TGTGCCAGCAGTTACGCCAATCCTGAGCAGTTCTTC.

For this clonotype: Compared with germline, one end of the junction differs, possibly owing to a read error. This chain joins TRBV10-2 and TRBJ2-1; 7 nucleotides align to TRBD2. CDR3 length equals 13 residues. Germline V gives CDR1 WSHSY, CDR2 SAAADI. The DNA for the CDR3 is TGCGACAGCAGTGAACGGACTAGTTATGAGCAGTTCTTC. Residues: CDSSERTSYEQFF.

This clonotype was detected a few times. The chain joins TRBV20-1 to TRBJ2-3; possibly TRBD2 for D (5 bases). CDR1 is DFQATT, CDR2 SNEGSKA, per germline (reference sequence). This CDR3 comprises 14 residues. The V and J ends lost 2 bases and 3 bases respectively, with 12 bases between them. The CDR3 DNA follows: TGCAGTGCTAGACCCCCCGAGGGTACAGATACGCAGTATTTT. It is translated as CSARPPEGTDTQYF.